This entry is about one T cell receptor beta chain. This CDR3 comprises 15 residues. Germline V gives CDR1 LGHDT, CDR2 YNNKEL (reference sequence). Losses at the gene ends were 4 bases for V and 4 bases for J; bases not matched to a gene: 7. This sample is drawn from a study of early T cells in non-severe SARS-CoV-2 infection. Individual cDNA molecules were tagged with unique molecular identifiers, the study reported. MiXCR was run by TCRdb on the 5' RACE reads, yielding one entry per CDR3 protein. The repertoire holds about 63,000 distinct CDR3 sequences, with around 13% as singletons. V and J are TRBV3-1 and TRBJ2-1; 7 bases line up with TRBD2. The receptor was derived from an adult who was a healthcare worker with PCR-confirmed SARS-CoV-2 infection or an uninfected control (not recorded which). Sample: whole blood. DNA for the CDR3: TGTGCCAGCAGCCGCGGGGGAATTTCGTACAATGAGCAGTTCTTC. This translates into CASSRGGISYNEQFF.